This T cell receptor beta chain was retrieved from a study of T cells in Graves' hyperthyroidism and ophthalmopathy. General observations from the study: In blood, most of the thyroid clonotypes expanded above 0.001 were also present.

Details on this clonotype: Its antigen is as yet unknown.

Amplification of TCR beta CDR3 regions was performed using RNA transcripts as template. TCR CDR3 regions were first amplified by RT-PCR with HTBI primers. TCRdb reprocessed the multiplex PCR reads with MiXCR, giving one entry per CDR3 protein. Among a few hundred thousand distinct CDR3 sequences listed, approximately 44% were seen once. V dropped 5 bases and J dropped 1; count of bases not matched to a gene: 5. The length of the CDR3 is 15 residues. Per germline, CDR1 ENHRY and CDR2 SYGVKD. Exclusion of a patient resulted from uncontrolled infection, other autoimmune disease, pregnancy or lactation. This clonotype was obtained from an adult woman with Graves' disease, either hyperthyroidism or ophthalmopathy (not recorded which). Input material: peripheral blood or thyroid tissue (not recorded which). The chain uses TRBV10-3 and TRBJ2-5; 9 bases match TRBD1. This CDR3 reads CAISPGQGFQETQYF. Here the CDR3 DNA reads TGTGCCATCAGTCCGGGACAGGGCTTCCAAGAGACCCAGTACTTC.